The following is a TCR beta chain sequence with its context. This record comes from a study of technical replicates of blood from a handful of donors. The repertoire was sequenced with immunoSEQ multiplex PCR; TCRdb's copy has only in-frame clones and lacks some. The sample includes about 66,000 clones, more than 75% seen only once; the top ten take approximately 4.4%. CDR3 size: 15 residues. Germline CDR1 and CDR2: LNHNV and YYDKDF (reference sequence). The V end lost 0 bases, the J end lost 7 bases, and 15 bases lay between the germline ends. Sequenced: PBMCs. The chain couples TRBV15 to TRBJ1-2; D gene ambiguous. The origin of this receptor is a human donor in good health. Some clones in this sample may be carry-over from other donors' samples. The CDR3 is CATSREEGEGGGYTF. The DNA of the CDR3 is TGTGCCACCAGCAGAGAAGAGGGCGAGGGAGGTGGCTACACCTTC.